The clone carrying this T cell receptor (beta chain) was detected only a few times. V was pared by 4 bases and J by 4 bases, with 8 bases between. This CDR3 spans 13 amino acids. Germline V lookup: CDR1 SGHRS, CDR2 YFSETQ. These data originate in a study of blood T cell repertoires in COVID-19. At the level of the study: Sources were T cells, B-cell-depleted T cells, or PBMCs; the material itself was cDNA or gDNA.

Data came from immunoSEQ multiplex PCR; TCRdb stores just in-frame clones and leaves some out. In the table there are 120,000 to 150,000 clones, roughly nine tenths of which are singletons. The sample was peripheral blood. The chain couples TRBV5-1 to TRBJ2-2; no definite D call. The source of this sequence is an older woman with active COVID-19. CDR3 sequence: CASSPTLTGELFF. The CDR3, as DNA: TGCGCCAGCAGCCCGACTCTCACCGGGGAGCTGTTTTTT.